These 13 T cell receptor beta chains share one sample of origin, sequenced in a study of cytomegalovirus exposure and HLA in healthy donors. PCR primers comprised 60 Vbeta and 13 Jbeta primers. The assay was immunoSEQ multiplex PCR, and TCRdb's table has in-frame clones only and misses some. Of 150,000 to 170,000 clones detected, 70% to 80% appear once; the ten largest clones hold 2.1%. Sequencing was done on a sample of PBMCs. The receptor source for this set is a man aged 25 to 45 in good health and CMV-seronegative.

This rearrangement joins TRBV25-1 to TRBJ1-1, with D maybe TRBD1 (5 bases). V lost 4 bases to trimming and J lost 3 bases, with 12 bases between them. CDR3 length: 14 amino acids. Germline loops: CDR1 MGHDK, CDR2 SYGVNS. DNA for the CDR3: TGTGCCAGCAGTGTCGGGGGGTGGGACACTGAAGCTTTCTTT. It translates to CASSVGGWDTEAFF.

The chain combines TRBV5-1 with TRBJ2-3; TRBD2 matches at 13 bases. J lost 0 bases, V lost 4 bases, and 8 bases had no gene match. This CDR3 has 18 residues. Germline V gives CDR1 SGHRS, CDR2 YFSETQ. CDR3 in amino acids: CASSPRTSGGLSTDTQYF. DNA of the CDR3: TGCGCCAGCAGCCCAAGGACTAGCGGGGGCCTAAGCACAGATACGCAGTATTTT. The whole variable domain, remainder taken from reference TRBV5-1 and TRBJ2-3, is KAGVTQTPRYLIKTRGQQVTLSCSPISGHRSVSWYQQTPGQGLQFLFEYFSETQRNKGNFPGRFSGRQFSNSRSEMNVSTLELGDSALYLCASSPRTSGGLSTDTQYFGPGTRLTVL.

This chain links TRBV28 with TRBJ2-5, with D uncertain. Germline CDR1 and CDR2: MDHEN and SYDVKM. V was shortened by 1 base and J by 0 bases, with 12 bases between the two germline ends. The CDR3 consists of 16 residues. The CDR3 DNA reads TGTGCCAGCAGTTTATCCCAGCTAGATTACCAAGAGACCCAGTACTTC. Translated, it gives CASSLSQLDYQETQYF.

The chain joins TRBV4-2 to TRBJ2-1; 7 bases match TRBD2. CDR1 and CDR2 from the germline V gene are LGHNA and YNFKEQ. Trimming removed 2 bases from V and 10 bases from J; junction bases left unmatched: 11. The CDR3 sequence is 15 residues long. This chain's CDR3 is CASSQSGRGVIEQFF. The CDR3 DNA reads TGTGCCAGCAGCCAATCAGGGAGGGGTGTAATCGAGCAGTTCTTC.

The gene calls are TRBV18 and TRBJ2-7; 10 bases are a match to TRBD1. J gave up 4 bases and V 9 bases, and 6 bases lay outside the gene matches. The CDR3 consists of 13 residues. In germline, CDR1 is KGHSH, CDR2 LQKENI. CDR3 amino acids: CASRGTGDYEQYF. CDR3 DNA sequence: TGTGCCAGTCGTGGGACAGGGGATTACGAGCAGTACTTC.

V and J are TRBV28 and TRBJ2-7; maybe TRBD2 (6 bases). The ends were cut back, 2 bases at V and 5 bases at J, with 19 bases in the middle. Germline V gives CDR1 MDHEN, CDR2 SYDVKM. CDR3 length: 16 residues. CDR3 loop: CASSLGVRRVGNEQYF. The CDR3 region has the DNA TGTGCCAGCAGTTTAGGAGTCAGGAGGGTCGGGAACGAGCAGTACTTC.

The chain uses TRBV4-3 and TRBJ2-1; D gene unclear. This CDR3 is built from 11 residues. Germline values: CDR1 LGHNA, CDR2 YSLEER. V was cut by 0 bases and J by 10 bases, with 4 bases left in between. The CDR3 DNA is TGCGCCAGCAGCCAAGATCGGGAGCAGTTCTTC. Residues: CASSQDREQFF.

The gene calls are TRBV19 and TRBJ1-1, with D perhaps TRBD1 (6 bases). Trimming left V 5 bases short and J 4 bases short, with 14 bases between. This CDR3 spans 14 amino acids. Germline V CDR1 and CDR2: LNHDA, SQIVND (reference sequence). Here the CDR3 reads CASSVTGKGTEAFF. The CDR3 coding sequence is TGTGCCAGTAGTGTCACAGGGAAGGGCACTGAAGCTTTCTTT.

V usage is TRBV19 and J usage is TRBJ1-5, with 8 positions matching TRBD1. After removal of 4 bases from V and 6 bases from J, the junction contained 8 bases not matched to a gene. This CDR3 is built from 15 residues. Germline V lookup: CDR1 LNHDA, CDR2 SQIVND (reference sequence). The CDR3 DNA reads TGTGCCAGTAGTAGGGCAGGGGGCTCAGGTCAGCCCCAGCATTTT. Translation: CASSRAGGSGQPQHF.

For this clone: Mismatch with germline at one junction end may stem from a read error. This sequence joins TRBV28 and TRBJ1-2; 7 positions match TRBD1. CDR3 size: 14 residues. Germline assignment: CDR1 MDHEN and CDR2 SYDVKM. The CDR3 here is CASRPQGGDYGYPF. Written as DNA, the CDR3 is TGTGCCAGCCGCCCCCAGGGGGGAGACTATGGCTACCCCTTC.

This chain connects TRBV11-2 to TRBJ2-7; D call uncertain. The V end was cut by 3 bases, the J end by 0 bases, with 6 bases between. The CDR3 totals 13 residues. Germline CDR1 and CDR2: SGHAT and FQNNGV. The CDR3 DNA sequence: TGTGCCAGCAGCTTTCAGCGCTCCTACGAGCAGTACTTC. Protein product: CASSFQRSYEQYF.

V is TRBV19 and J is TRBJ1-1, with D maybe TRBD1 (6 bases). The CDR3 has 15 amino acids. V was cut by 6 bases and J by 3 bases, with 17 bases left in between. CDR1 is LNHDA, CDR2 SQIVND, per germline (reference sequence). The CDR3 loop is CASSLGAGVDTEAFF. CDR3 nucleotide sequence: TGTGCCAGTAGCCTTGGGGCAGGGGTTGACACTGAAGCTTTCTTT.

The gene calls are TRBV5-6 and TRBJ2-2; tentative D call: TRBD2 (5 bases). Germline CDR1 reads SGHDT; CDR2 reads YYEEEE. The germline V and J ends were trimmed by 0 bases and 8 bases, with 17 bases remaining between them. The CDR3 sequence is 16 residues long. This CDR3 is CASSLGARGFSGELFF. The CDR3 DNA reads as TGTGCCAGCAGCTTGGGGGCAAGAGGGTTTTCTGGGGAGCTGTTTTTT. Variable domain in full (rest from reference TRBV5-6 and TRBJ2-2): DAGVTQSPTHLIKTRGQQVTLRCSPKSGHDTVSWYQQALGQGPQFIFQYYEEEERQRGNFPDRFSGHQFPNYSSELNVNALLLGDSALYLCASSLGARGFSGELFFGEGSRLTVL.